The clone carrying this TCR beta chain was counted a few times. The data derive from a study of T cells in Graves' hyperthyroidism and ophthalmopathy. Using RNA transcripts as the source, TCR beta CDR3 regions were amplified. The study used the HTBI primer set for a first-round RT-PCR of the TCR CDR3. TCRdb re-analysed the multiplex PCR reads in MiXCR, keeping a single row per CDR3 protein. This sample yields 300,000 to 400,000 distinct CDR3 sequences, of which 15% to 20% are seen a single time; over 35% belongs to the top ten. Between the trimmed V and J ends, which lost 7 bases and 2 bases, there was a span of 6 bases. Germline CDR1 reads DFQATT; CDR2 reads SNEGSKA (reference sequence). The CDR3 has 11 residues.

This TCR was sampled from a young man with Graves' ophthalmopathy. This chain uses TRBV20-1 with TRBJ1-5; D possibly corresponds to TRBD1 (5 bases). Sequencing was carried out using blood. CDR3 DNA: TGCAGTGGAGGGGGCAATCAGCCCCAGCATTTT. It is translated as CSGGGNQPQHF.